This T cell receptor beta chain was sequenced in a study of T cell repertoires in cytomegalovirus infection. Study-level information: Researchers turned to recently identified HLA-C-restricted CMV epitopes as well as well-studied HLA-B-restricted ones. CMV infection together with matching HLA type was indicated by public TCR beta signatures.

V was cut by 1 base and J by 9 bases, with 10 bases left in between. CDR1 SGHTA and CDR2 FQGNSA come from the germline V gene. CDR3 size: 13 residues. TCRdb reprocessed the reads via MiXCR and lists one record per CDR3 protein. Found here are around 100,000 distinct CDR3 sequences, over 40% of them singletons; the top ten hold just under 75%. This clonotype has a count of ten or more. Its antigen is unknown. This clonotype was obtained from a human donor in good health (CMV status not recorded). Some clones in this sample may be carry-over from other donors' samples. The chain has TRBV7-2 and TRBJ2-1; D not resolved. This specimen consisted of CD8+ T cells from cultured PBMCs, obtained from culture after CMV antigen stimulation. CDR3 in amino acids: CASSLVDGSEQFF. The DNA for the CDR3 is TGTGCCAGCAGCTTAGTAGATGGCAGTGAGCAGTTCTTC. Complete variable domain (other parts from reference TRBV7-2 and TRBJ2-1): GAGVSQSPSNKVTEKGKDVELRCDPISGHTALYWYRQSLGQGLEFLIYFQGNSAPDKSGLPSDRFSAERTGGSVSTLTIQRTQQEDSAVYLCASSLVDGSEQFFGPGTRLTVL.